The clone carrying this T cell receptor (beta chain) was found many times. Treg sorting used a CD4+CD25+CD127-/low gate. Constant-region reverse primers amplified full-length variable regions, followed by semi-nested Nested Universal Primer A PCR. TCRdb ran MiXCR on the 5' RACE reads and lists one entry per CDR3 protein. In the table there are 35,000 to 50,000 distinct CDR3 sequences, roughly 21% of which are singletons. This CDR3 comprises 18 residues. Germline CDR1 SEHNR, CDR2 FQNEAQ (reference sequence). V lost 5 bases and J 2 bases, leaving 25 bases between the germline ends. Sequencing was carried out using Tregs sorted from blood. The J gene is TRBJ2-7, the V gene TRBV7-9; possibly TRBD2 for D (6 bases). This TCR came from a female donor with breast cancer. CDR3 amino acids: CASSPVTGGNLQTYEQYF. As DNA, the CDR3 is TGTGCCAGCAGCCCGGTGACTGGCGGGAATCTCCAAACCTACGAGCAGTACTTC.